This entry describes one T cell receptor (beta chain). MiXCR was run by TCRdb on the RT-PCR reads, yielding one entry per CDR3 protein. The data show roughly 550,000 distinct CDR3 sequences, around a quarter seen once. The data stem from a study of response to subunit inactivated influenza vaccine. J was trimmed by 4 bases and V by 5 bases; bases with no gene match: 5. There are 15 residues in the CDR3. This sample also belongs to another study, concerning T cells expressing NK-cell markers. That paper states: The authors made TCR beta cDNA libraries by 5'RACE template switching. This switching added a universal primer site and UMIs.

The material sequenced was CD4+ T cells sorted from PBMCs, taken about 13 days after vaccination. This chain joins TRBV12-3 or TRBV12-4 and TRBJ2-2; 9 positions agree with TRBD1. This receptor was obtained from a man aged 50 or older who received an inactivated influenza vaccine. The CDR3 DNA sequence: TGTGCCAGCAGTCCTGGACAGGGGTTCACCGGGGAGCTGTTTTTT. This codes for CASSPGQGFTGELFF.